Listed below are T cell receptor beta chains from one sample, sequenced in a study of blood T cell dynamics during melanoma immunotherapy. Data came from immunoSEQ multiplex PCR; TCRdb stores just in-frame clones and leaves some out. The sample lists around 13,000 clones; around 86% were seen once. The sample was blood, taken from a patient treated with checkpoint blockade. These receptors came from a human donor with melanoma. The conserved cysteine and the conserved F or W are not part of the CDR3 here. Size values are once, few and many counts, or a class for expanded clones, and some rows have none.

>TRBV19|TRBJ1-6|.
ASSEMRMDNSPLH
>TRBV6-6|TRBJ2-1|.
ASSSTSSEQF
>TRBV7-9|TRBJ1-1|once
ASSLGDRAETEAF
>TRBV29-1|TRBJ2-1|.
SVQSGSGGAGEQF
>TRBV14|TRBJ2-5|.
ASSRGQGALETQY
>TRBV7-9|TRBJ2-1|.
ASSLDLTALEQF
>TRBV25-1|TRBJ1-2|few
ASSRGKNGYT
>TRBV6-5|TRBJ1-1|once
ASSYRGQGADTEAF
>TRBV7-2|TRBJ2-2|.
ASSLVGVDLTTGELF
>TRBV7-8|TRBJ2-3|once
ASTGGLPDTQY
>TRBV5-6|TRBJ2-4|.
ASSALRLAKNIQY
>TRBV21-1|TRBJ2-3|few
ASSKARGFSTDTQY
>TRBV6-5|TRBJ2-2|.
ASSYLLETGELF
>TRBV5-1|TRBJ2-3|.
ASSWGRSGGGTDTQY
>TRBV19|TRBJ2-1|.
ASRPGLLNNEQF
>TRBV5-1|TRBJ2-3|.
ASTGRSPTHRLESTDTQY
>TRBV7-8|TRBJ2-5|.
ASSSNPGTGKETQY
>TRBV7-6|TRBJ2-3|.
ASSMGSPRTDTQY
>TRBV28|TRBJ1-1|.
ASSLAGVVDIEAF
>TRBV7-8|TRBJ2-1|.
ASSLGTSGAPNEQF
>TRBV7-2|TRBJ2-3|.
ASSFTGAITQY
>TRBV10-3|TRBJ1-2|.
AISEEGDYGYT
>TRBV7-9|TRBJ1-2|.
ASSSGDRRGGYT
>TRBV2|TRBJ1-1|.
ASTGTPTGEAF
>TRBV12-1|TRBJ2-4|.
ASWKNIQY
>TRBV9|TRBJ1-4|.
ASSWGTGQQGGEKLF
>TRBV4-3|TRBJ1-4|.
ASSQRGTGTNEKLF
>TRBV5-1|TRBJ2-5|.
ASSLGQAGGSETQY
>TRBV6-1|TRBJ2-7|.
ASHTSSGAPYEQY
>TRBV2|TRBJ2-5|.
ASSGNGEETQY
>TRBV6-5|TRBJ1-1|.
ASSPPGRTNTEAF
>TRBV4-2|TRBJ2-1|.
ASSQDPAGGSNEQF
>TRBV4-3|TRBJ2-2|.
ASSHMTGQGSAGELF
>TRBV23-1|TRBJ2-2|.
ASSQSEGPGSSGGTTGELF
>TRBV7-9|TRBJ2-5|.
ASSSSTSGGSGTQY
>TRBV6-5|TRBJ1-1|.
ASSSTSSEAF
>TRBV7-9|TRBJ2-1|.
ASGTSGGREQF
>TRBV6-1|TRBJ1-1|.
ASSEGPRLEAF
>TRBV14|TRBJ2-6|.
ASSHFAGVRGANVLT
>TRBV7-2|TRBJ1-6|.
ASSKGQGAPRNSPLH
>TRBV4-3|TRBJ1-2|.
ASSQEGGPDTGGYT
>TRBV5-1|TRBJ2-3|.
ASSLVGGQDTDTQY
>TRBV15|TRBJ2-7|.
ATSRGAGDYEQY
>TRBV19|TRBJ1-5|.
ASSARDPNQPQH
>TRBV4-3|TRBJ1-4|few
ASSQSHPTRNEKLF
>TRBV19|TRBJ2-2|.
ASTTSGANTGELF
>TRBV7-9|TRBJ2-7|.
ASSVRSPGTGNYEQY
>TRBV6-1|TRBJ2-6|.
ASSSHSSGANVLT
>TRBV7-9|TRBJ1-2|.
ASSLGGGGYT
>TRBV19|TRBJ1-2|.
ASSMNRVVGYT
>TRBV4-3|TRBJ1-6|.
ASSPQGGRNSPLH
>TRBV15|TRBJ1-4|.
ATSGTSGTGNEKLF
>TRBV7-9|TRBJ1-4|.
ASRAPGTNEKLF